This TCR beta chain appears in the sequencing data of a study of cytomegalovirus exposure and HLA in healthy donors. Overall study: HLA-typed donors were the source of about 85 million unique TCRs, which an early data release held. Broader study findings: Among TCR sequences, most were rare, though some public TCRs appeared in many donors. In vitro checks showed that a few CMV-associated chains really do target CMV antigens. The authors later found HLA-associated TCR beta chains more clonally expanded than equally common others.

Researchers ran the PCR with 60 Vbeta and 13 Jbeta primers. Repertoires were generated with immunoSEQ multiplex PCR, while TCRdb's copy carries only in-frame clones and drops some. The table lists 45,000 to 55,000 clones. Remarks on this clone: Its matching antigen is unknown.

The source material was PBMCs. The sequence came from a male donor in good health and CMV-seropositive.

The CDR3 region has the DNA TGTGCCAGCAGCCCTAGCGGGGGGTCTAGCACAGATACGCAGTATTTT. It specifies CASSPSGGSSTDTQYF. V gene TRBV7-8 combines with J gene TRBJ2-3, with TRBD2 matching 11 bases. This CDR3 is built from 16 residues. With 5 bases clipped from V and 0 bases from J, the junction kept 4 bases outside the gene matches. Germline V gives CDR1 SGHVS, CDR2 FQNEAQ.